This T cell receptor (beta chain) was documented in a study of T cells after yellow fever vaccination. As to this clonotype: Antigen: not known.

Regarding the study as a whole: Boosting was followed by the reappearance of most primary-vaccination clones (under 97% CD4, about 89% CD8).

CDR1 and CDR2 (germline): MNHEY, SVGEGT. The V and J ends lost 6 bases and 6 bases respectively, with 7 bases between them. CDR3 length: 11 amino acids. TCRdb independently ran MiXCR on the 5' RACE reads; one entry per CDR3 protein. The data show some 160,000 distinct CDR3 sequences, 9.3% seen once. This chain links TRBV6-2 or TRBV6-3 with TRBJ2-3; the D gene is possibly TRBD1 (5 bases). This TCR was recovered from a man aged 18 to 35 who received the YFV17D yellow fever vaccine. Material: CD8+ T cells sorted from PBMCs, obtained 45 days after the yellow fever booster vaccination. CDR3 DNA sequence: TGTGCCAGCAGGCAGGGTGATACGCAGTATTTT. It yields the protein CASRQGDTQYF.